Described below is a single TCR beta chain sequence and its context. Authors' analysis steps: Quantification of nucleated cells was approximated via reference gene primer amplification. The protocol was immunoSEQ multiplex PCR, while the TCRdb copy is restricted to in-frame clones and leaves out a portion. V, J and clone size were drawn from that table, and D and trimming were deduced from the DNA. The table records about 520,000 clones, around 85% of them present only once. The CDR3 is 13 amino acids. Trimming stripped 11 bases from V and 2 bases from J, with 12 bases between. CDR1 ENHRY and CDR2 SYGVKD come from the germline V gene. The sample is drawn from a study of blood T cell repertoires in COVID-19. Across the study: Collection of acute and convalescent COVID-19 samples took place in the United States, Italy and Spain. T cells, B-cell-depleted T cells, or PBMCs supplied cDNA or gDNA.

What was sequenced was peripheral blood. This chain connects TRBV10-3 to TRBJ2-2; D is possibly TRBD1 (6 bases). This sequence originates from a human donor in a cohort sampled during active COVID-19. The CDR3 is CASWTENTGELFF. The CDR3, as DNA: TGTGCCTCCTGGACAGAAAACACCGGGGAGCTGTTTTTT.